The entry that follows covers one T cell receptor (beta chain) sequence. Its antigen remains unknown. The data were produced by immunoSEQ multiplex PCR, yet TCRdb's version contains in-frame clones alone and is incomplete. The table lists approximately 190,000 clones, approximately 91% of them singletons, with roughly 0.99% in the top ten. This CDR3 is built from 13 residues. Between the trimmed V and J ends, which lost 4 bases and 1 base, there was a span of 8 bases. In germline, CDR1 is SNHLY, CDR2 FYNNEI. The record originates from a study of T cell responses to AZD1222 COVID-19 vaccine. Across the whole study: Pooling covered second doses at about 4 or about 12 weeks.

Points from the study as a whole: Donors, mostly white British, included more females; clonal diversity was possibly underestimated. Regions 160-218 and 743-854 dominated among vaccine-associated CD4 TCRs spanning spike.

V is TRBV2 and J is TRBJ2-7; TRBD1 might be the D (5 bases). The specimen comprised peripheral blood, sampled on day 0 of AZD1222 vaccination. The TCR sequence derives from an adult in good health. The CDR3 sequence is CASSADRSYEQYF. As DNA, the CDR3 is TGTGCCAGCAGTGCAGACAGATCCTACGAGCAGTACTTC.